Listed here are 9 T cell receptor beta chains from one sample, sequenced in a study of cytomegalovirus exposure and HLA in healthy donors. This PCR relied on a set of 60 Vbeta primers and 13 Jbeta primers. The repertoire was sequenced with immunoSEQ multiplex PCR; TCRdb's copy has only in-frame clones and lacks some. The sample has 160,000 or so clones; 78% are singletons. The sample consisted of PBMCs. Receptors originate from a male donor in good health and CMV-seronegative.

The chain employs TRBV6-6 and TRBJ1-6, with D perhaps matching TRBD1 (6 bases). The CDR3 spans 16 residues. Trimming stripped 6 bases from V and 6 bases from J, with 18 bases between. Germline CDR1 MNHNY, CDR2 SVGAGI (reference sequence). CDR3 sequence reads: CASRGQGRTGNSPLHF. The CDR3 nucleotides read TGTGCCAGCAGAGGGCAGGGGCGAACCGGTAATTCACCCCTCCACTTT.

This clone has just one count. The CDR3 protein is CASSPIVTYEQYF. CDR3 nucleotide sequence: TGTGCCAGCTCACCAATAGTCACCTACGAGCAGTACTTC. The chain employs TRBV18 and TRBJ2-7; D gene ambiguous. Germline V lookup: CDR1 KGHSH, CDR2 LQKENI. This CDR3 has 13 amino acids. Trimming removed 2 bases at V and 2 bases at J, with 7 bases between. Full variable domain (outside the CDR3, taken from reference TRBV18 and TRBJ2-7): NAGVMQNPRHLVRRRGQEARLRCSPMKGHSHVYWYRQLPEEGLKFMVYLQKENIIDESGMPKERFSAEFPKEGPSILRIQQVVRGDSAAYFCASSPIVTYEQYFGPGTRLTVT.

The chain has TRBV15 and TRBJ2-7; the match to TRBD1 covers 12 bases. Germline V CDR1 and CDR2: LNHNV, YYDKDF (reference sequence). V lost 2 bases and J lost 6; bases outside the gene matches: 8. This CDR3 has 16 amino acids. Written as DNA, the CDR3 is TGTGCCACCAGCAGATTGGGACAGGGGGCAATGGGCGAGCAGTACTTC. Amino acids: CATSRLGQGAMGEQYF.

This clone has just a few counts. J is TRBJ1-1 and V is TRBV19; tentatively, D is TRBD1 (6 bases). CDR3 length: 13 amino acids. The V end lost 6 bases, the J end lost 2 bases, and 10 bases lay between the germline ends. The germline CDR1 and CDR2 sequences are LNHDA and SQIVND (reference sequence). The CDR3 reads CASRRQVNTEAFF. DNA for the CDR3: TGTGCCAGTAGGCGACAGGTAAACACTGAAGCTTTCTTT. The full variable domain, its missing parts supplied by reference TRBV19 and TRBJ1-1, is DGGITQSPKYLFRKEGQNVTLSCEQNLNHDAMYWYRQDPGQGLRLIYYSQIVNDFQKGDIAEGYSVSREKKESFPLTVTSAQKNPTAFYLCASRRQVNTEAFFGQGTRLTVV.

This clone was observed a few times. The rearrangement links TRBV4-3 to TRBJ1-2; TRBD1 agrees at 9 bases. Trimming at V came to 4 bases and at J to 8 bases, leaving 8 bases not matched to a gene. This CDR3 contains 14 residues. Germline assignment: CDR1 LGHNA and CDR2 YSLEER. In DNA, the CDR3 is TGCGCCAGCAGCCCCCGACAGGGGGTTTCGGGCTACACCTTC. It encodes CASSPRQGVSGYTF.

The chain joins TRBV28 to TRBJ2-7, with 14 bases fitting TRBD2. Germline CDR1 reads MDHEN; CDR2 reads SYDVKM. V shed 8 bases and J 6 bases; nucleotides not matched to a gene: 9. This CDR3 is built from 15 residues. The chain's CDR3 is CASGLAGGGFREQYF. The CDR3, as DNA: TGTGCCAGCGGACTAGCGGGAGGCGGTTTTCGCGAGCAGTACTTC.

V is TRBV10-3 and J is TRBJ1-5; D unclear. The CDR3 extends over 13 amino acids. From germline, CDR1 is ENHRY and CDR2 SYGVKD. V lost 7 bases and J lost 5, with 12 bases in between. CDR3: CAITPGQDQPQHF. CDR3 in DNA: TGTGCCATCACCCCTGGGCAGGATCAGCCCCAGCATTTT.

The V call is TRBV6-5, the J call TRBJ2-1, with 9 nucleotides matching TRBD2. This CDR3 region has 15 residues. Germline CDR1 and CDR2: MNHEY and SVGAGI. V shed 2 bases, J shed 4 bases, and the junction held 3 bases outside the gene matches. Written as DNA, the CDR3 is TGTGCCAGCAGTTACGCGGGAGGGAAGTACAATGAGCAGTTCTTC. Translating it yields CASSYAGGKYNEQFF.

The chain combines TRBV6-4 with TRBJ1-1; 7 bases match TRBD1. The CDR3 consists of 15 residues. V dropped 0 bases and J dropped 7; count of bases not matched to a gene: 8. Germline CDR1 MRHNA, CDR2 SNTAGT. The CDR3 is CASSDSDRRISEAFF. The CDR3 nucleotides are TGTGCCAGCAGTGACTCGGACAGGCGAATCAGTGAAGCTTTCTTT.